This passage covers 28 T cell receptor beta chains from one sample sequenced in a study of blood T cell repertoires in COVID-19 (dated by TCRdb to 2020 to 2022). The library was built by means of the immunoSEQ multiplex PCR assay. TCRdb retrieved this table from immuneACCESS and kept in-frame rearrangements only. Not all clones are present; in checked studies, unresolved V genes account for under half, and no reason is known for the remainder. For this sample there are over 350,000 clones; about 86% appear just once. The leading ten clones occupy 10% of the sample. Sequenced sample: PBMCs or T cells enriched from blood (not recorded which). These TCRs come from a woman aged 45-65 years who had recovered from COVID-19.

In the case of this clone: The junction differs from germline at one of its ends, possibly a read error. The genes are TRBV2 and TRBJ2-5; maybe TRBD2 (7 bases). Germline V gene sequence: CDR1 SNHLY, CDR2 FYNNEI. The CDR3 is 14 residues long. CDR3 nucleotide sequence: TGTGCCAGCCTGGAGGGGAGGGGGGAAGAGAACCAGTACTTC. It translates to CASLEGRGEENQYF.

This clone has only one observation. This chain links TRBV5-1 with TRBJ2-3; D is possibly TRBD2 (6 bases). CDR1 is SGHRS, CDR2 YFSETQ, per germline. This CDR3 is 14 amino acids long. The V end was cut by 3 bases, the J end by 7 bases, with 15 bases between. The CDR3 is CASSSGLLDNTQYF. CDR3 nucleotide sequence: TGCGCCAGCAGCTCGGGACTCCTAGATAATACGCAGTATTTT.

This clone was observed a handful of times. The chain carries TRBV6-1 and TRBJ1-5, with D perhaps matching TRBD1 (6 bases). Looked up from germline, CDR1 is MNHNS and CDR2 is SASEGT. V dropped 1 base and J dropped 4 bases, with 20 bases sitting between them. The length of the CDR3 is 18 residues. For the CDR3, the DNA is TGTGCCAGCAGTGAAGGTTGGTTTGGGAGGGGGAATAATCAGCCCCAGCATTTT. It specifies CASSEGWFGRGNNQPQHF.

The gene calls are TRBV3-1 (or the pseudogene TRBV3-2) and TRBJ2-7; 8 nucleotides agree with TRBD1. J lost 3 bases, V lost 2 bases, and 3 bases had no gene match. This CDR3 comprises 14 residues. CDR1 is LGHDT, CDR2 YNNKEL, per germline (reference sequence). Written as DNA, the CDR3 is TGTGCCAGCAGCCAAAGGGACAGGAGCTACGAGCAGTACTTC. This translates into CASSQRDRSYEQYF.

V gene TRBV25-1 combines with J gene TRBJ1-1; the D gene is possibly TRBD1 (5 bases). This CDR3 is built from 15 residues. Per the germline V gene, CDR1 is MGHDK and CDR2 is SYGVNS. With 3 bases removed from V and 1 base from J, the gap between germline ends came to 12 bases. CDR3 DNA sequence: TGTGCCAGCAGTGAGTTTATAGGGGCGAACACTGAAGCTTTCTTT. Protein: CASSEFIGANTEAFF.

This chain uses TRBV7-2 with TRBJ1-6; 7 bases map to TRBD1. V lost 1 base to trimming and J lost 7 bases; unmatched junction nucleotides: 4. CDR1 is SGHTA, CDR2 FQGNSA, per germline. The CDR3 covers 15 residues. In DNA form, the CDR3 reads TGTGCCAGCAGCTTAGGCACAGGGGTCAATTCACCCCTCCACTTT. Protein: CASSLGTGVNSPLHF. The complete variable domain, with remaining parts taken from reference TRBV7-2 and TRBJ1-6, reads GAGVSQSPSNKVTEKGKDVELRCDPISGHTALYWYRQSLGQGLEFLIYFQGNSAPDKSGLPSDRFSAERTGGSVSTLTIQRTQQEDSAVYLCASSLGTGVNSPLHFGNGTRLTVT.

This rearrangement joins TRBV5-4 to TRBJ2-3; D is uncertain. Deletions cut 2 bases from V and 0 bases from J, with 10 bases between. Germline assignment: CDR1 SGHNT and CDR2 YYREEE (reference sequence). The CDR3 covers 15 residues. The DNA for the CDR3 is TGTGCCAGCAGCTTCGAACCGACTAGCACAGATACGCAGTATTTT. This gives the protein CASSFEPTSTDTQYF.

The gene calls are TRBV11-2 and TRBJ2-3; TRBD2 might be the D (6 bases). This CDR3 has 16 amino acids. The V and J ends lost 7 bases and 2 bases respectively, with 19 bases between them. The germline V gene encodes CDR1 SGHAT and CDR2 FQNNGV. The CDR3 sequence: CASTHAGLTSTDTQYF. The CDR3 nucleotides read TGTGCCAGCACCCATGCGGGACTTACATCCACAGATACGCAGTATTTT. The entire variable domain, with the rest obtained from reference TRBV11-2 and TRBJ2-3, is as follows: EAGVAQSPRYKIIEKRQSVAFWCNPISGHATLYWYQQILGQGPKLLIQFQNNGVVDDSQLPKDRFSAERLKGVDSTLKIQPAKLEDSAVYLCASTHAGLTSTDTQYFGPGTRLTVL.

The sample holds one count of this clone. The V and J genes are TRBV10-1 and TRBJ1-1; 8 bases align to TRBD1. Trimming removed 6 bases from V and 2 bases from J; junction bases left unmatched: 2. There are 13 residues in the CDR3. Germline V gene lookup returns CDR1 WNHNN and CDR2 SYGVQD (reference sequence). In nucleotides, the CDR3 is TGCGCCAGCAGGGACAGGGATAACACTGAAGCTTTCTTT. This encodes CASRDRDNTEAFF.

J is TRBJ2-2 and V is TRBV5-1; 7 nucleotides line up with TRBD2. The germline V gene has CDR1 SGHRS and CDR2 YFSETQ. With 0 bases clipped from V and 5 bases from J, the junction kept 7 bases outside the gene matches. This CDR3 contains 16 residues. The CDR3 DNA reads as TGCGCCAGCAGCTTGGTGGTCTCGCGGGGGACCGGGGAGCTGTTTTTT. It encodes CASSLVVSRGTGELFF.

V gene TRBV3-1 (or the pseudogene TRBV3-2) combines with J gene TRBJ1-5, with D possibly matching TRBD1 (5 bases). The CDR3 runs to 16 residues. Trimming left V 1 base short and J 6 bases short, with 16 bases between. Germline CDR1 reads LGHDT; CDR2 reads YNNKEL (reference sequence). In DNA form, the CDR3 reads TGTGCCAGCAGCCAAGGTAGCAGCCGGGGGGGTCAGCCCCAGCATTTT. Encoded protein: CASSQGSSRGGQPQHF.

This clone was counted a single time. The chain couples TRBV6-1 to TRBJ1-2; the D is unclear. The V gene's germline CDR1 is MNHNS and CDR2 SASEGT. This CDR3 contains 14 residues. V lost 1 base and J lost 5, with 11 bases in between. The CDR3 here is CASSEEGGLYGYTF. In DNA, the CDR3 is TGTGCCAGCAGTGAAGAGGGAGGTTTATATGGCTACACCTTC.

The J gene is TRBJ1-1, the V gene TRBV11-3, with D maybe TRBD1 (6 bases). Germline-derived CDR1 and CDR2 are SGHNT and YENEEA. The CDR3 is made up of 18 amino acids. Trimming stripped 3 bases from V and 5 bases from J, with 25 bases between. CDR3 amino acids: CASSFPLRQGMGITEAFF. In DNA, the CDR3 is TGTGCCAGCAGCTTCCCCCTCAGGCAGGGGATGGGGATTACTGAAGCTTTCTTT. The whole variable domain, remainder taken from reference TRBV11-3 and TRBJ1-1, is EAGVVQSPRYKIIEKKQPVAFWCNPISGHNTLYWYLQNLGQGPELLIRYENEEAVDDSQLPKDRFSAERLKGVDSTLKIQPAELGDSAVYLCASSFPLRQGMGITEAFFGQGTRLTVV.

The J gene is TRBJ1-2, the V gene TRBV2; 7 bases fit TRBD1. There are 11 residues in the CDR3. J lost 7 bases, V lost 8 bases, and 4 bases had no gene match. CDR1 and CDR2 (germline): SNHLY, FYNNEI. The CDR3 loop reads CASGQVFGYTF. DNA for the CDR3: TGTGCCAGCGGACAGGTCTTTGGCTACACCTTC. The full variable domain, its missing parts supplied by reference TRBV2 and TRBJ1-2, is EPEVTQTPSHQVTQMGQEVILRCVPISNHLYFYWYRQILGQKVEFLVSFYNNEISEKSEIFDDQFSVERPDGSNFTLKIRSTKLEDSAMYFCASGQVFGYTFGSGTRLTVV.

There are a few counts of this clone. The chain couples TRBV2 to TRBJ2-6; TRBD1 aligns across 7 bases. The CDR3 has 15 amino acids. The J segment lost 0 bases and the V segment lost 7 bases, leaving 3 bases of the junction unmatched. Germline lookup yields CDR1 SNHLY and CDR2 FYNNEI. CDR3: CASKTGRSGANVLTF. CDR3 in DNA: TGTGCCAGCAAGACAGGGCGCTCTGGGGCCAACGTCCTGACTTTC.

The J gene is TRBJ1-4, the V gene TRBV28, with 8 bases lining up with TRBD1. Germline CDR1 MDHEN, CDR2 SYDVKM. The junction had 3 bases not matched to a gene; V was cut back by 7 bases and J by 5 bases. The CDR3 length is 13 residues. The CDR3 here is CASKTGGNEKLFF. In nucleotides, the CDR3 is TGTGCCAGCAAAACAGGGGGAAATGAAAAACTGTTTTTT.

The CDR3 sequence is CASSIGQGRLGGYTF. The CDR3 DNA sequence: TGTGCCAGCAGTATTGGTCAGGGTCGCCTGGGGGGCTACACCTTC. This rearrangement joins TRBV7-8 to TRBJ1-2; possible D gene TRBD1, 5 bases. CDR1 is SGHVS, CDR2 FQNEAQ, per germline. Trimming removed 6 bases from V and 8 bases from J, with 22 bases in between. This CDR3 is 15 amino acids long.

V usage is TRBV11-3 and J usage is TRBJ2-2; D call uncertain. V was shortened by 3 bases and J by 5 bases, with 7 bases between the two germline ends. CDR3 length equals 13 residues. Germline-derived CDR1 and CDR2 are SGHNT and YENEEA. The CDR3 sequence: CASSFEETGELFF. CDR3 DNA sequence: TGTGCCAGCAGCTTCGAGGAAACCGGGGAGCTGTTTTTT. The variable domain in full, with the rest retrieved from reference TRBV11-3 and TRBJ2-2, is EAGVVQSPRYKIIEKKQPVAFWCNPISGHNTLYWYLQNLGQGPELLIRYENEEAVDDSQLPKDRFSAERLKGVDSTLKIQPAELGDSAVYLCASSFEETGELFFGEGSRLTVL.

This chain joins TRBV12-3 or TRBV12-4 and TRBJ1-2; no firm D call. This CDR3 is built from 11 residues. Trimming removed 5 bases at V and 8 bases at J, with 9 bases between. The CDR3 nucleotides are TGTGCCAGCAGTCTATATCGGGGCTACACCTTC. This gives the protein CASSLYRGYTF.

The V and J genes are TRBV9 and TRBJ2-1; D not resolved. V was trimmed by 4 bases and J by 0 bases, leaving 14 bases between them. Germline loops: CDR1 SGDLS, CDR2 YYNGEE. CDR3 size: 16 residues. This chain's CDR3 is CASSPLAVSSYNEQFF. The CDR3 DNA reads as TGTGCCAGCAGCCCCTTAGCTGTCTCCTCCTACAATGAGCAGTTCTTC.

The chain recombines TRBV2 with TRBJ1-1; D call uncertain. CDR3 length equals 11 residues. The V gene lost 3 bases and the J gene lost 7 bases, with 6 bases spanning the gap. Germline V gene sequence: CDR1 SNHLY, CDR2 FYNNEI. CDR3 sequence reads: CASSEAIEAFF. CDR3 nucleotide sequence: TGTGCCAGCAGTGAGGCAATTGAAGCTTTCTTT.

The chain couples TRBV27 to TRBJ1-1; 7 nucleotides line up with TRBD1. This CDR3 has 13 residues. V shed 6 bases, J shed 5 bases, and the junction held 6 bases outside the gene matches. Germline V gene lookup returns CDR1 MNHEY and CDR2 SMNVEV (reference sequence). The CDR3 reads CASRRQGETEAFF. CDR3 bases: TGTGCCAGCAGGAGACAGGGAGAAACTGAAGCTTTCTTT.

This rearrangement joins TRBV6-1 to TRBJ1-5, with D unclear. From germline, CDR1 is MNHNS and CDR2 SASEGT. Trimming took 2 bases from V and 5 from J, leaving 7 bases between them. This CDR3 is 13 amino acids long. The CDR3 nucleotides are TGTGCCAGCAGTGAATGGCCCTATCAGCCCCAGCATTTT. Translation: CASSEWPYQPQHF.

The gene calls are TRBV11-2 and TRBJ1-2, with D possibly matching TRBD1 (5 bases). This CDR3 contains 13 residues. Trimming left V 5 bases short and J 4 bases short, with 11 bases between. Germline V gene sequence: CDR1 SGHAT, CDR2 FQNNGV. The CDR3 coding sequence is TGTGCCAGCAGCCTTAACGGGGGCTATGGCTACACCTTC. Translated: CASSLNGGYGYTF.

The chain couples TRBV10-3 to TRBJ1-3; no clear D gene. V was pared by 6 bases and J by 0 bases, with 9 bases between. This CDR3 comprises 14 residues. The germline gives CDR1 ENHRY, CDR2 SYGVKD. CDR3 nucleotides: TGTGCCATCAGGAACTCGAGCTCTGGAAACACCATATATTTT. This encodes CAIRNSSSGNTIYF.

DNA of the CDR3: TGTGCCTGGAGTGCCCGTTCAGATTATGGCTACACCTTC. Protein sequence: CAWSARSDYGYTF. The rearrangement joins TRBV30 to TRBJ1-2; no clear D gene. Looked up from germline, CDR1 is GTSNPN and CDR2 is SVGIG (reference sequence). CDR3 length: 13 amino acids. The V end lost 1 base, the J end lost 5 bases, and 11 bases lay between the germline ends.

The chain employs TRBV7-6 and TRBJ1-3, with TRBD1 identical over 7 bases. The length of the CDR3 is 18 residues. Germline V gene sequence: CDR1 SGHVS, CDR2 FNYEAQ. The V and J ends lost 1 base and 5 bases, in that order; junction bases with no gene match: 14. CDR3 coding DNA: TGTGCCAGCAGCTTAGGGCGACAGGGCGCCTGGGGTAGAAACACCATATATTTT. It is translated as CASSLGRQGAWGRNTIYF.

This chain uses TRBV5-1 with TRBJ2-2, with 11 bases fitting TRBD2. The V gene's germline CDR1 is SGHRS and CDR2 YFSETQ. Trimming cost V 2 bases and J 5 bases; bases outside gene matches: 5. The CDR3 sequence is 16 residues long. Here the CDR3 reads CASSLMTSGVTGELFF. Written as DNA, the CDR3 is TGCGCCAGCAGCTTAATGACTAGCGGGGTGACCGGGGAGCTGTTTTTT.